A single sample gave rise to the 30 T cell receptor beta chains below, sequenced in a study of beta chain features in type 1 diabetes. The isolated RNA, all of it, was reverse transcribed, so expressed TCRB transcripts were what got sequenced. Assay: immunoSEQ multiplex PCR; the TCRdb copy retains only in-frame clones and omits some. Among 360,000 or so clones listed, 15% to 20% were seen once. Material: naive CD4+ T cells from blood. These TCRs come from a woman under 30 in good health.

The CDR3 nucleotides read TGTGCCAGTAGTCTACGACAGGGGAACACTGAAGCTTTCTTT. As protein: CASSLRQGNTEAFF. The chain links TRBV19 to TRBJ1-1; 7 bases are shared with TRBD1. The CDR3 is 14 amino acids. With V trimmed by 5 bases and J by 1 base, 4 bases remained unmatched. The germline V gene encodes CDR1 LNHDA and CDR2 SQIVND (reference sequence). The whole variable domain, remainder taken from reference TRBV19 and TRBJ1-1, is DGGITQSPKYLFRKEGQNVTLSCEQNLNHDAMYWYRQDPGQGLRLIYYSQIVNDFQKGDIAEGYSVSREKKESFPLTVTSAQKNPTAFYLCASSLRQGNTEAFFGQGTRLTVV.

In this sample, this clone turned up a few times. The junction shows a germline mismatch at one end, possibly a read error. DNA of the CDR3: TGTGCTAGCAGCTTAGGCACAGCGGATACCTACGAGCAGTACTTC. Its translation: CASSLGTADTYEQYF. V is TRBV7-7 and J is TRBJ2-7; D perhaps matches TRBD2 (5 bases). The CDR3 covers 15 residues. Per the germline V gene, CDR1 is SSHAT and CDR2 is FNYEAQ (reference sequence).

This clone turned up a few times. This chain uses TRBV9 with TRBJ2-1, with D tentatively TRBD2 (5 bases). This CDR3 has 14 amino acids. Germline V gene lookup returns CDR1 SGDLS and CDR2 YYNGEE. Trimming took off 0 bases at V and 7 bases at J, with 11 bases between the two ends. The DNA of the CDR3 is TGTGCCAGCAGCGTAGTATCCGAGGGTAATGAGCAGTTCTTC. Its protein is CASSVVSEGNEQFF.

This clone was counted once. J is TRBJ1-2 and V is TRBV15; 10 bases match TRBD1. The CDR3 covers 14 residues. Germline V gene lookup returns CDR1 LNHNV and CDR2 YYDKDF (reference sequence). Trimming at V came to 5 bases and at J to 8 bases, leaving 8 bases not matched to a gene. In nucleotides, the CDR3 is TGTGCCACCAGCGGGACGACAGGGGGCAGGGGCTACACCTTC. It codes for CATSGTTGGRGYTF.

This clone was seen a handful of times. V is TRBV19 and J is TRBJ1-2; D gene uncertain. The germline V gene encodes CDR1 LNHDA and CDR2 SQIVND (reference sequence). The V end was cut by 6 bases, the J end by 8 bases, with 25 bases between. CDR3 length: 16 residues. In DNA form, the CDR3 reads TGTGCCAGTAGCTCCCTCGGGTCGGGCCTAACGGGAGGCTACACCTTC. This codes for CASSSLGSGLTGGYTF.

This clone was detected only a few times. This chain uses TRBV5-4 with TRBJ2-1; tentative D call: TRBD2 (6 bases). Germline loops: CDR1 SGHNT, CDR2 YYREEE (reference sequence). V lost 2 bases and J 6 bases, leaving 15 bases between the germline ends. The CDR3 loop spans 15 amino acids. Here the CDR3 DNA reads TGTGCCAGCAGCTTCTCACGGACTACCCCCAATGAGCAGTTCTTC. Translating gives CASSFSRTTPNEQFF. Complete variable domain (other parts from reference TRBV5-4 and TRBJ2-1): ETGVTQSPTHLIKTRGQQVTLRCSSQSGHNTVSWYQQALGQGPQFIFQYYREEENGRGNFPPRFSGLQFPNYSSELNVNALELDDSALYLCASSFSRTTPNEQFFGPGTRLTVL.

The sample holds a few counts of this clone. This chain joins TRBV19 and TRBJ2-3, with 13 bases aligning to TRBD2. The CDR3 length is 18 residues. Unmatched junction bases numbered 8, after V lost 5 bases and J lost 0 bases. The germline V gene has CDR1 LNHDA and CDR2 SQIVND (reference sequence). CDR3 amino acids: CASSPGLAGVSSTDTQYF. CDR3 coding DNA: TGTGCCAGTAGTCCCGGACTAGCGGGAGTTTCTAGCACAGATACGCAGTATTTT.

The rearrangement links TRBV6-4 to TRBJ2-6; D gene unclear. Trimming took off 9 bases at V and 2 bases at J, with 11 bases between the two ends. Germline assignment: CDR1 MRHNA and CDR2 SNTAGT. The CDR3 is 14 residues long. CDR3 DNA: TGTGCCAGTGCCCAGGTAACTGGGGCCAACGTCCTGACTTTC. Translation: CASAQVTGANVLTF.

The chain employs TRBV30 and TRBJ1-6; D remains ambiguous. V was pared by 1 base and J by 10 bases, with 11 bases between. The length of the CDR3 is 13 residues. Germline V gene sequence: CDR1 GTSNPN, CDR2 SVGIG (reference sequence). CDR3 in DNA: TGTGCCTGGAGTGAGGTGGCGGGGTCACCCCTCCACTTT. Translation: CAWSEVAGSPLHF.

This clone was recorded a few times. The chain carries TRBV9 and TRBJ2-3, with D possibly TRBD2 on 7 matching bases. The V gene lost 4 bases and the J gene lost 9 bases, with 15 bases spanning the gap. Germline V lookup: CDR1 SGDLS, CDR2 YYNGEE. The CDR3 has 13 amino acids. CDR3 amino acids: CASSPLARGTQYF. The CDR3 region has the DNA TGTGCCAGCAGCCCACTAGCGAGGGGGACGCAGTATTTT.

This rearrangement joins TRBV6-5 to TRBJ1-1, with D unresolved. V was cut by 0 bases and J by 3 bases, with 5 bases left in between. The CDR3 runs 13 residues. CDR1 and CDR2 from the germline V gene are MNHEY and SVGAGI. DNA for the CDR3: TGTGCCAGCAGTTACTCGGGCTACACTGAAGCTTTCTTT. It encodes CASSYSGYTEAFF.

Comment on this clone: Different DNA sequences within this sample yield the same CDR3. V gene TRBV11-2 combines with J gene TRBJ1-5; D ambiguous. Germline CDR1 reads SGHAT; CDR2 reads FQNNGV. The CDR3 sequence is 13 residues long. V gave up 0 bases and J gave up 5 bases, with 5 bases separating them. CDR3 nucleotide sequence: TGTGCCAGCAGCTTAGATCGGGATCAGCCCCAGCATTTT. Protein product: CASSLDRDQPQHF.

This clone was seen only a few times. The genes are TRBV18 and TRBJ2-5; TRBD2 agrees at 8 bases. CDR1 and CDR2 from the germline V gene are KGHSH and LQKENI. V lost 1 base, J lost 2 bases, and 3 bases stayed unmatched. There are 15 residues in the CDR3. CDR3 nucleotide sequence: TGTGCCAGCTCACCACGGCGGGGGGATCAAGAGACCCAGTACTTC. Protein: CASSPRRGDQETQYF.

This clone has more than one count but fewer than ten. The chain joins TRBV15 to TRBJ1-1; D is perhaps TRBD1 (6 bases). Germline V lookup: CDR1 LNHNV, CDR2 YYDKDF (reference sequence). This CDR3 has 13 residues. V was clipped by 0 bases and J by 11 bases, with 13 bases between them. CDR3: CATSRESGAEAFF. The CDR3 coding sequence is TGTGCCACCAGCAGAGAGTCAGGGGCCGAGGCTTTCTTT.

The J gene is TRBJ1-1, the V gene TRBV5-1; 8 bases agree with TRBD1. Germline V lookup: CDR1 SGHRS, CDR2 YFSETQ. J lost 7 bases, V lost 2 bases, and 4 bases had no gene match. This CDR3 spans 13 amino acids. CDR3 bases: TGCGCCAGCAGCTTAGGGACAGGCCGTGAAGCTTTCTTT. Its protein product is CASSLGTGREAFF.

The CDR3 DNA reads as TGTGCCAGCAGCTTCTTAGTAGGAGTTAGCGGGGACCACGAGCAGTACTTC. It translates to CASSFLVGVSGDHEQYF. This sequence joins TRBV7-4 and TRBJ2-7; 8 positions match TRBD2. Unmatched junction bases numbered 15, after V lost 3 bases and J lost 5 bases. The CDR3 covers 17 residues. Germline V gene lookup returns CDR1 SGHVT and CDR2 SQSDAQ.

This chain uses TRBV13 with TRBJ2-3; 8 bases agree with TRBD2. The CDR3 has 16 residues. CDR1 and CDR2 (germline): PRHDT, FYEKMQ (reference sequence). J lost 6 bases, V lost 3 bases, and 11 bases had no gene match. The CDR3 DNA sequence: TGTGCCAGCAGCTTTAATAGCGGGAAGTCGGCGGATACGCAGTATTTT. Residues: CASSFNSGKSADTQYF.

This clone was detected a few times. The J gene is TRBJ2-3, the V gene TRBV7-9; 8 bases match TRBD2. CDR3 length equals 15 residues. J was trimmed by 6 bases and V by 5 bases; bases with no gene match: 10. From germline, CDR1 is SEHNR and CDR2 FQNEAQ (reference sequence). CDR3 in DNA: TGTGCCAGCAGCATACTAGCGGCCAAAGGGGATACGCAGTATTTT. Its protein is CASSILAAKGDTQYF.

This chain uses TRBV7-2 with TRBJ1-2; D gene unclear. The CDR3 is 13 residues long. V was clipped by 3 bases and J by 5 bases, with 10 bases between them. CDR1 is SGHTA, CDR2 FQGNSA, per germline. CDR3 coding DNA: TGTGCCAGCAGCTTGTCTAAAGCGTATGGCTACACCTTC. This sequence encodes CASSLSKAYGYTF.

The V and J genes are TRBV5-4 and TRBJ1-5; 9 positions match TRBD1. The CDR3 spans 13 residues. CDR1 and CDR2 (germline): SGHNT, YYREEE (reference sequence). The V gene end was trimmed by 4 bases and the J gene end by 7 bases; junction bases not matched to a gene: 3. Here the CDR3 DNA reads TGTGCCAGCAGCCCGGACAGGGGACAGCCCCAGCATTTT. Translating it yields CASSPDRGQPQHF.

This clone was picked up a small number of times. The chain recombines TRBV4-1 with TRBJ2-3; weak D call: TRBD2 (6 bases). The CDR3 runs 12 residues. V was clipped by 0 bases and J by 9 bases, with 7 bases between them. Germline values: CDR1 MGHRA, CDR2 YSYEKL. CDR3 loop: CASSQDGGTQYF. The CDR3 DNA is TGCGCCAGCAGCCAAGACGGGGGAACGCAGTATTTT.

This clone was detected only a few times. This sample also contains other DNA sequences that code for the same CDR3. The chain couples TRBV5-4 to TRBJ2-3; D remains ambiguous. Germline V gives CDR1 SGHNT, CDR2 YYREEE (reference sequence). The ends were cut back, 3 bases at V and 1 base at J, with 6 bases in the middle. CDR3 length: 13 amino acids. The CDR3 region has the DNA TGTGCCAGCAGCTCACGGGGCACAGATACGCAGTATTTT. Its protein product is CASSSRGTDTQYF.

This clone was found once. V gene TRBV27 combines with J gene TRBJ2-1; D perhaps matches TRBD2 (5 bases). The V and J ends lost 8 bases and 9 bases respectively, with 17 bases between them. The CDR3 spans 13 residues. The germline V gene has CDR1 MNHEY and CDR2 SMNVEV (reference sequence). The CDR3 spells CASGLSPGGEQFF. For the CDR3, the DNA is TGTGCCAGCGGACTTTCTCCCGGCGGTGAGCAGTTCTTC.

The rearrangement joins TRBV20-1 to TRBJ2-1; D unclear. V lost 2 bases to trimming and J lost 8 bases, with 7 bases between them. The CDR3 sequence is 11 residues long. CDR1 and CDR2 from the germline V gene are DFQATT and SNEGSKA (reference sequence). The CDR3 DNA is TGCAGTGCTAGAATCTCCCATGAGCAGTTCTTC. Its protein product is CSARISHEQFF.

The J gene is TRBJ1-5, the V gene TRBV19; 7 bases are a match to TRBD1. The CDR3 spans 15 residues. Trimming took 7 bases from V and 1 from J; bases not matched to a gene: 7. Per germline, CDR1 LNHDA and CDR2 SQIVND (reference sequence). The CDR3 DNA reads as TGTGCCAGTAACGACCAGGGGGGAAGCAATCAGCCCCAGCATTTT. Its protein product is CASNDQGGSNQPQHF.

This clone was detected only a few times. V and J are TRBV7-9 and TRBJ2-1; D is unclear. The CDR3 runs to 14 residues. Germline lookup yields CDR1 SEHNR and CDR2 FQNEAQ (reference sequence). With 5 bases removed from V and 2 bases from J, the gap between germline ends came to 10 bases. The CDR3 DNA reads TGTGCCAGCAGCAAAACATCCCCCTACAATGAGCAGTTCTTC. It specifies CASSKTSPYNEQFF.

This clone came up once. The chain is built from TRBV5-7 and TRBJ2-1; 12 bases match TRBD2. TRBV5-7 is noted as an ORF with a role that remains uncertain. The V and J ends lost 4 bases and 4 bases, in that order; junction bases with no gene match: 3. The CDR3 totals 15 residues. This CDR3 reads CASSTSGGQYNEQFF. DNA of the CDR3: TGTGCCAGCAGCACTAGCGGGGGGCAGTACAATGAGCAGTTCTTC.

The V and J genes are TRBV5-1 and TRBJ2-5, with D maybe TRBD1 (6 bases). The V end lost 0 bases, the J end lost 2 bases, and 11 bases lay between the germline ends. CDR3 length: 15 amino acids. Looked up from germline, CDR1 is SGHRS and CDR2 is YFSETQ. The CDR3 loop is CASSLAQGPQETQYF. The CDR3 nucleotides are TGCGCCAGCAGCTTGGCACAGGGACCACAAGAGACCCAGTACTTC.

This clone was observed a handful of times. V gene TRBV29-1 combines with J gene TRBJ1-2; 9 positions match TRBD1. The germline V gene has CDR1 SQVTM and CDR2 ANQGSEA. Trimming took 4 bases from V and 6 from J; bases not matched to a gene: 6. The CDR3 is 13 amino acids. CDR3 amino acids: CSVVDRGSDGYTF. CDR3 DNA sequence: TGCAGCGTTGTAGACAGGGGGAGCGATGGCTACACCTTC. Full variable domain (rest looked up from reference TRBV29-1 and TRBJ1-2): SAVISQKPSRDICQRGTSLTIQCQVDSQVTMMFWYRQQPGQSLTLIATANQGSEATYESGFVIDKFPISRPNLTFSTLTVSNMSPEDSSIYLCSVVDRGSDGYTFGSGTRLTVV.

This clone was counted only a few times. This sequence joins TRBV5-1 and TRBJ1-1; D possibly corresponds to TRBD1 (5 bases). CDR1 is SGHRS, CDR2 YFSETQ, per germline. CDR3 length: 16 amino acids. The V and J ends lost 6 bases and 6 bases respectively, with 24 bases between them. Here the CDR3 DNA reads TGCGCCAGCAAACCCTTAACACGGGACTCGGGGTCTGAAGCTTTCTTT. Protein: CASKPLTRDSGSEAFF.